A selection of T cell receptor beta chains follows, all from one sample in a study of neurological immune-mediated disorders. TCRdb itself ran the 5' RACE reads through MiXCR, one entry per CDR3 protein. The sample shows 60,000 to 85,000 distinct CDR3 sequences, approximately 5% of them seen only once. The sequencing sample was made of PBMCs. The receptors derive from a woman between 65 and 79 years old with multiple sclerosis. The CDR3 runs from the conserved cysteine through the conserved F or W. A D gene is named only where the DNA matches it firmly. Expanded clones are given a class, and other clones once, few, many or no size at all.

>-|many|TRBJ1-1|TRBV12-3/TRBV12-4
CASSFVAGLKQGTEAFF
TGTGCCAGCAGTTTCGTCGCAGGTTTAAAGCAGGGCACTGAAGCTTTCTTT
>TRBD2|many|TRBJ2-1|TRBV4-1
CASSRGLAGENEQFF
TGCGCCAGCAGCCGGGGACTAGCGGGAGAGAATGAGCAGTTCTTC
>-|many|TRBJ1-2|TRBV6-5
CASRTGGLYGYTF
TGTGCCAGCAGAACGGGGGGGCTCTATGGCTACACCTTC
>-|few|TRBJ1-1|TRBV7-2
CASSLIRTIGTEAFF
TGTGCCAGCTCGCTAATCAGGACCATTGGCACTGAAGCTTTCTTT
>TRBD1|many|TRBJ2-7|TRBV6-9
CASTHDDRVSEQYF
TGTGCCAGCACCCATGACGACAGGGTCAGCGAGCAGTACTTC
>-|few|TRBJ2-7|TRBV7-2
CASSPSIAPPGYEQYF
TGTGCCAGCAGCCCAAGCATAGCGCCCCCCGGTTACGAGCAGTACTTC
>-|many|TRBJ2-2|TRBV5-1
CASSSSFGEDTGELFF
TGCGCCAGCAGCAGTTCGTTCGGAGAGGACACCGGGGAGCTGTTTTTT
>-|many|TRBJ2-1|TRBV9
CASSVAAGTYNEQFF
TGTGCCAGCAGCGTCGCGGCGGGAACCTACAATGAGCAGTTCTTC
>TRBD2|few|TRBJ2-3|TRBV5-1
CASSPPIRGRGTDTQYF
TGCGCCAGCAGCCCCCCCATCCGGGGGAGGGGCACAGATACGCAGTATTTT
>-|-|TRBJ1-1|TRBV4-1
CASSQGAVGYEAFF
TGCGCCAGCAGCCAAGGGGCAGTTGGATATGAAGCTTTCTTT
>TRBD1|-|TRBJ2-4|TRBV5-1
CASSPGQGWNIQYF
TGCGCCAGCAGCCCGGGACAGGGTTGGAACATTCAGTACTTC
>TRBD1|few|TRBJ2-1|TRBV7-9
CASSATTGDNEQFF
TGTGCCAGCAGCGCAACGACAGGGGACAATGAGCAGTTCTTC
>-|many|TRBJ2-7|TRBV3-1
CASSHRDYRPYEQYF
TGTGCCAGCAGCCATCGCGACTACCGCCCATACGAGCAGTACTTC
>-|many|TRBJ2-3|TRBV27
CASSWRGRADTQYF
TGTGCCAGCAGTTGGAGGGGGAGAGCAGATACGCAGTATTTT
>TRBD1|-|TRBJ2-5|TRBV5-1
CASSLDRTGRTQYF
TGCGCCAGCAGCTTGGATCGGACAGGGAGGACCCAGTACTTC
>-|many|TRBJ2-7|TRBV20-1
CSAKGLDYEQYF
TGCAGTGCTAAGGGGTTAGACTACGAGCAGTACTTC
>-|many|TRBJ1-1|TRBV7-2
CASSHELGLNTEAFF
TGTGCCAGCAGCCACGAACTAGGTTTGAACACTGAAGCTTTCTTT
>TRBD1|few|TRBJ1-4|TRBV6-6
CASSRGGEHEKLFF
TGTGCCAGCAGCCGAGGGGGCGAGCATGAAAAACTGTTTTTT
>TRBD2|many|TRBJ2-1|TRBV5-1
CASSDRLAEVYNEQFF
TGCGCCAGCAGCGACCGACTAGCGGAGGTCTACAATGAGCAGTTCTTC
>TRBD2|many|TRBJ2-6|TRBV5-1
CASSLAQAGGPTGANVLTF
TGCGCCAGCAGCTTGGCACAAGCGGGAGGGCCGACCGGGGCCAACGTCCTGACTTTC
>TRBD2|many|TRBJ2-1|TRBV18
CASSLQLAGYSYNEQFF
TGTGCCAGCTCACTACAACTAGCGGGGTACTCCTACAATGAGCAGTTCTTC
>TRBD2|many|TRBJ2-1|TRBV3-1
CASTYTSGSGNEQFF
TGTGCCAGCACCTATACTAGCGGGAGTGGCAATGAGCAGTTCTTC
>-|many|TRBJ2-7|TRBV6-5
CASSRRDGPYEQYF
TGTGCCAGCAGCCGCCGGGACGGACCTTACGAGCAGTACTTC
>-|many|TRBJ1-4|TRBV20-1
CSARDSGTTNEKLFF
TGCAGTGCTAGAGATTCAGGGACAACTAATGAAAAACTGTTTTTT
>TRBD2|-|TRBJ2-2|TRBV5-1
CASSSGPAGASNGELFF
TGCGCCAGCAGCTCCGGGCCAGCGGGAGCGAGCAACGGGGAGCTGTTTTTT